Reported below is one TCR beta chain. This clone has only a few counts. Its antigen specificity is not known. An end of the junction differs from the germline gene, which may be a read error. The sample comes from a study of tumor T cells in aggressive B-cell lymphoma (dated by TCRdb to the late 2010s). Library prep was done by the immunoSEQ multiplex PCR assay. TCRdb provides this immuneACCESS table in a form limited to in-frame rearrangements. Some clones are lacking; in checked studies, under half of them reflect an unresolved V gene, and why the rest are absent is not known. Counted in this sample were 850 to 1,000 clones; about 77% of them appeared once. The ten largest make up 16% of the sample. The CDR3 covers 16 residues, taking in both the cysteine and the phenylalanine. The CDR3 DNA has 48 bases and is translated from base 1. CDR1 is given as SGDLS and CDR2 as YYNGEE, both from the germline V gene.

The sequence derives from an adult with diffuse large B cell lymphoma. Some clones in this sample may be carry-over from other donors' samples. The V and J segments used are TRBV9 and TRBJ2-1; a stretch of 9 junction bases matches TRBD2. Sequencing was carried out using tumor tissue. The DNA sequence is given as TGTGCCAGCAGCGTAGTGGCGGGGGGGCCCTACAATGACCAGTTCTTC. This codes for CASSVVAGGPYNDQFF.